This is a list of T cell receptor beta chains from one sample in a study of shared clonotypes between healthy human individuals. Assay used: immunoSEQ multiplex PCR; TCRdb lists only in-frame clones, some missing. Among some 2.1 million clones listed, 90% to 95% were seen once. Sequencing was performed on naive CD8+ T cells from PBMCs. The receptor source for this set is a man between 18 and 35 years old in good health. Some clones in this sample may be carry-over from other donors' samples. CDR3s include the opening cysteine and the closing phenylalanine or tryptophan. Each record gives: D gene, clone size, V gene, J gene, CDR3 DNA, CDR3 protein. A D gene is named only where the DNA matches it firmly. Some rows mark clone size as missing; the rest say once, few, many or name a class of expanded clone.

>TRBD1|.|TRBV19|TRBJ1-5
TGTGCCAGTAGCCCGACAGGGGGCTACAATCAGCCCCAGCATTTT
CASSPTGGYNQPQHF
>TRBD1|.|TRBV27|TRBJ2-7
TGTGCCAGCAGTTTAACAGGGGGGAATTCCTACGAGCAGTACTTC
CASSLTGGNSYEQYF
>TRBD2|.|TRBV7-3|TRBJ2-3
TGTGCCAGCAGCCCACTAGCGGGAGGGTCAGATACGCAGTATTTT
CASSPLAGGSDTQYF
>.|.|TRBV5-6|TRBJ2-7
TGTGCCAGCAGCTTGGGTGGAGGGGCCGTGGCCTACGAGCAGTACTTC
CASSLGGGAVAYEQYF
>.|.|TRBV10-3|TRBJ2-3
TGTGCCATCAGTGCCCCCCTCCTAGGCCCGCCGTATTTT
CAISAPLLGPPYF
>.|.|TRBV4-1|TRBJ2-3
TGCGCCAGCAGCCAAGATCCTACTCTTGATACGCAGTATTTT
CASSQDPTLDTQYF
>TRBD1|.|TRBV19|TRBJ1-1
TGTGCCACCGAGGACAGGCTTGGGAACACTGAAGCTTTCTTT
CATEDRLGNTEAFF
>.|.|TRBV14|TRBJ2-3
TGTGCCAGCAGCCAGGAGATTTATGGGACAAGTAAGCCCACAGATACGCAGTATTTT
CASSQEIYGTSKPTDTQYF
>.|.|TRBV6-1|TRBJ1-1
TGTGCCAGCAGCGTAAACAGGGCCACTGAAGCTTTCTTT
CASSVNRATEAFF
>.|.|TRBV14|TRBJ2-1
TGTGCCAGCAGCCTTGGTAGTGAACAGTTCTTC
CASSLGSEQFF
>.|.|TRBV4-2|TRBJ2-3
TGTGCCAGCAGCCAAGTCCTCCAGGGGGGGAGGGATACGCAGTATTTT
CASSQVLQGGRDTQYF
>.|.|TRBV27|TRBJ1-4
TGTGCCAGCAGTTTATATCCGCAGGGGTCTGATTTATTTGATGAAAAACTGTTTTTT
CASSLYPQGSDLFDEKLFF
>TRBD2|.|TRBV29-1|TRBJ2-1
TGCAGCGTTGGACTAGCGGGGGGATCCTACAATGAGCAGTTCTTC
CSVGLAGGSYNEQFF
>.|.|TRBV11-1|TRBJ2-2
TGTGCCAGCAGCTTAGCGAGGGCCGGGGAGCTGTTTTTT
CASSLARAGELFF
>.|.|TRBV30|TRBJ2-7
TGTGCCTGGAGTGTCCCTAGACACCTTCGCCTGGATAACGAGCAGTACTTC
CAWSVPRHLRLDNEQYF
>.|.|TRBV28|TRBJ2-2
TGTGCCAGCAGTTTTTCGGGGAGGTGGAGGGAGCTGTTTTTT
CASSFSGRWRELFF
>.|.|TRBV28|TRBJ2-1
TGTGCCAGCAGTTTGACGGGTCGTGCGAATGAGCAGTTCTTC
CASSLTGRANEQFF
>.|.|TRBV4-1|TRBJ2-7
TGCGCCAGCAGCCAAGAGCTCCAAGTCGGGTCCTACGAGCAGTACTTC
CASSQELQVGSYEQYF
>.|.|TRBV6-6|TRBJ1-1
TGTGCCAGCAGTTACCCCCGAGGCACTGAAGCTTTCTTT
CASSYPRGTEAFF
>.|few|TRBV5-6|TRBJ1-1
TGTGCCAGCAGCTTCGGCTGGGGCAGGCCTGAAGCTTTCTTT
CASSFGWGRPEAFF
>.|.|TRBV13|TRBJ2-7
TGTGCCAGCAGCTTCGGGGGACAGACCTACGAGCAGTACTTC
CASSFGGQTYEQYF
>TRBD2|.|TRBV10-2|TRBJ2-7
TGCGCCAGCCTAAGCGGGAGGGGCTACGAGCAGTACTTC
CASLSGRGYEQYF
>.|.|TRBV9|TRBJ2-5
TGTGCCAGCAGCGTAGGGGGGCGGGAGACCCAGTACTTC
CASSVGGRETQYF
>TRBD1|once|TRBV2|TRBJ1-4
TGTGCCAGCAGTCAGGGGGCGGGTGAAAAACTGTTTTTT
CASSQGAGEKLFF
>TRBD1|.|TRBV15|TRBJ1-5
TGTGCCACCAGCACTGACAGGGCTAGCAATCAGCCCCAGCATTTT
CATSTDRASNQPQHF
>.|.|TRBV4-2|TRBJ2-6
TGTGCCAGCAGCCCGATTGGGGGCGGTGGGGCCAACGTCCTGACTTTC
CASSPIGGGGANVLTF
>.|.|TRBV7-9|TRBJ2-1
TGTGCCAGCAGCCTGCCCGGGGGTTACAATGAGCAGTTCTTC
CASSLPGGYNEQFF
>.|.|TRBV19|TRBJ2-7
TGTGCCAGTAGTATAGGCGACTTGATCTACGAGCAGTACTTC
CASSIGDLIYEQYF
>.|.|TRBV11-2|TRBJ2-7
TGTGCCAGCAGCTTTACTTACAGGGCCGGGGACGAGCAGTACTTC
CASSFTYRAGDEQYF
>TRBD1|.|TRBV11-3|TRBJ2-7
TGTGCCAGCAGCCGAAGCGGACAGGGGGCATACGAGCAGTACTTC
CASSRSGQGAYEQYF
>.|once|TRBV4-3|TRBJ2-1
TGCGCCAGCAGCCCCCTCCGCAATGAGCAGTTCTTC
CASSPLRNEQFF
>.|.|TRBV5-6|TRBJ2-2
TGTGCCAGCAGCTTGGCAGCCCAGGGGCTGAACACCGGGGAGCTGTTTTTT
CASSLAAQGLNTGELFF
>.|.|TRBV27|TRBJ1-5
TGTGCCAGCAGTTTGGTAGGCAGCAATCAGCCCCAGCATTTT
CASSLVGSNQPQHF
>.|.|TRBV5-8|TRBJ1-2
TGTGCCAGCAGCCCCCGGGGGACGGGAGCTAACTATGGCTACACCTTC
CASSPRGTGANYGYTF
>TRBD2|once|TRBV27|TRBJ2-2
TGTGCCAGCAGTTGGTCGGCTAGCGGGAGCACCGGGGAGCTGTTTTTT
CASSWSASGSTGELFF
>TRBD1|.|TRBV27|TRBJ1-5
TGTGCCAGCAGTTTAGGGACAGCTGGAAATCAGCCCCAGCATTTT
CASSLGTAGNQPQHF
>.|.|TRBV15|TRBJ1-2
TGTGCCACCAGCAGGACTGAGGGGGGTGGCTACACCTTC
CATSRTEGGGYTF
>.|.|TRBV19|TRBJ2-3
TGTGCCAGTAGTATTGAGGTCACCTCCACAGATACGCAGTATTTT
CASSIEVTSTDTQYF
>.|.|TRBV19|TRBJ2-7
TGTGCCAGTAGTAACAGGGTGGCCTACGAGCAGTACTTC
CASSNRVAYEQYF
>.|.|TRBV6-5|TRBJ2-7
TGTGCCACCCGGGACTCATCTTACGAGCAGTACTTC
CATRDSSYEQYF